This T cell receptor (beta chain) was retrieved from a study of glioma-infiltrating T cells. Whole-study results and caveats: Above-expected tissue-blood divergence occurred in all gliomas, most in low-grade ones.

The germline V and J ends were trimmed by 0 bases and 7 bases, with 13 bases remaining between them. Germline assignment: CDR1 LGHNA and CDR2 YSLEER. The CDR3 is 16 residues long. Using RNA template, CDR3s of TCR alpha and beta were amplified with iRepertoire arm-PCR. One-step reverse transcription and amplification started from about 100-400 ng of tissue mRNA or PBMC total RNA. TCRdb reprocessed the multiplex PCR reads with MiXCR, giving one entry per CDR3 protein. The sample lists 15,000 to 20,000 distinct CDR3 sequences, 58% occurring once. This clonotype was found many times. No antigen is known for it.

The receptor's source is a human donor with low-grade glioma or glioblastoma, undergoing nonglioma brain surgery, or in good health (not recorded which). The genes are TRBV4-3 and TRBJ1-6; perhaps TRBD1 as D (6 bases). What was sequenced was glioma tissue, nonneoplastic brain tissue, or PBMCs (not recorded which). For the CDR3, the DNA is TGCGCCAGCAGCCAAGATGGCAGGGGAAGCAATTCACCCCTCCACTTT. As protein: CASSQDGRGSNSPLHF.